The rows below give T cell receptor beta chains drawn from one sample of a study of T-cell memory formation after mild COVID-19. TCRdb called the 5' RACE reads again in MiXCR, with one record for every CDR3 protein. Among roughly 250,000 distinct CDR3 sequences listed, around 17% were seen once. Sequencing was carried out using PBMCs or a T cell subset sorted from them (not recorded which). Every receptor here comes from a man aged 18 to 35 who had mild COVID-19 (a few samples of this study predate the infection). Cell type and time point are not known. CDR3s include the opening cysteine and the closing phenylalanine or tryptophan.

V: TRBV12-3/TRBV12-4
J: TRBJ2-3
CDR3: CASSGTISITDTQYF

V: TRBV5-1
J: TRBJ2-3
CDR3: CASSTRAYTDTQYF

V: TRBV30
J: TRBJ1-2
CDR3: CAWSPPGQGYGYTF

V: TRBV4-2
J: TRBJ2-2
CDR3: CASSQELWPGELFF

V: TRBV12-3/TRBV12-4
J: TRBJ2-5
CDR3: CASSLPGTGSTKETQYF

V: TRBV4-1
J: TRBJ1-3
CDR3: CASSQVEGHPGNTIYF

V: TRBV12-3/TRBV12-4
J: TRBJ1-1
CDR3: CASSLEADTEAFF

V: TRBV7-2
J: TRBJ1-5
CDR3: CASSLDSQPQHF

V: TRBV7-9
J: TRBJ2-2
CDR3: CASSLRPGGDTGELFF

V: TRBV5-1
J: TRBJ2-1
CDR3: CASRTGTGGYNEQFF

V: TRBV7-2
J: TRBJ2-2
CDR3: CASSRLQGASGELFF